What follows are 30 T cell receptor beta chains derived from one specimen sequenced in a study of cytotoxic CD8 clonotypes in ibrutinib-treated CLL. TCRdb's copy holds only in-frame clones and misses some; the assay was immunoSEQ multiplex PCR. The table records roughly 76,000 clones, approximately 80% of them present only once. Sequencing was performed on PBMCs, taken at disease progression, from a patient treated with ibrutinib. The receptors were sampled from a human donor with chronic lymphocytic leukemia.

The V and J genes are TRBV19 and TRBJ1-5; 8 bases map to TRBD1. Losses at the gene ends were 4 bases for V and 4 bases for J; bases not matched to a gene: 6. Germline V gene lookup returns CDR1 LNHDA and CDR2 SQIVND (reference sequence). The CDR3 spans 15 residues. As DNA, the CDR3 is TGTGCCAGTAGTACCTCAGGGGGCACTAATCAGCCCCAGCATTTT. This codes for CASSTSGGTNQPQHF. Complete variable domain (other parts from reference TRBV19 and TRBJ1-5): DGGITQSPKYLFRKEGQNVTLSCEQNLNHDAMYWYRQDPGQGLRLIYYSQIVNDFQKGDIAEGYSVSREKKESFPLTVTSAQKNPTAFYLCASSTSGGTNQPQHFGDGTRLSIL.

DNA for the CDR3: TGTGCCAGCAGGAAAGACAGTTTGAACACTGAAGCTTTCTTT. Translation: CASRKDSLNTEAFF. The gene calls are TRBV2 and TRBJ1-1; possibly TRBD1 for D (5 bases). V lost 6 bases and J lost 0, with 11 bases in between. CDR3 length: 14 residues. Germline V gene data show CDR1 as SNHLY and CDR2 as FYNNEI.

J is TRBJ2-7 and V is TRBV28, with a possible D match to TRBD2 (6 bases). This CDR3 has 11 amino acids. CDR1 and CDR2 (germline): MDHEN, SYDVKM. V lost 9 bases, J lost 3 bases, and 9 bases lay in between. The CDR3 sequence is CASSGSYEQYF. The CDR3 bases are TGTGCCAGTTCCGGGAGCTACGAGCAGTACTTC.

This clone was observed a few times. The J gene is TRBJ2-1, the V gene TRBV11-2; 7 bases agree with TRBD1. The CDR3 consists of 10 residues. Germline assignment: CDR1 SGHAT and CDR2 FQNNGV. Trimming removed 5 bases from V and 12 bases from J; junction bases left unmatched: 1. This CDR3 reads CASSRTGQFF. The CDR3 DNA reads as TGTGCCAGCAGCAGGACAGGGCAGTTCTTC.

V is TRBV5-6 and J is TRBJ1-5; no definite D call. The CDR3 loop spans 15 amino acids. Germline V lookup: CDR1 SGHDT, CDR2 YYEEEE. With 1 base removed from V and 0 bases from J, the gap between germline ends came to 8 bases. Written as DNA, the CDR3 is TGTGCCAGCAGCTTGCGGCGGTATAGCAATCAGCCCCAGCATTTT. Its translation: CASSLRRYSNQPQHF.

The rearrangement joins TRBV2 to TRBJ1-4, with 10 positions matching TRBD1. The CDR3 length is 15 residues. Per germline, CDR1 SNHLY and CDR2 FYNNEI. The V gene end was trimmed by 9 bases and the J gene end by 8 bases; junction bases not matched to a gene: 12. DNA of the CDR3: TGTGCCAGTCTTCCGGGACAGGGGTCGTGGGAAAAACTGTTTTTT. Protein sequence: CASLPGQGSWEKLFF.

The gene calls are TRBV7-8 and TRBJ1-3; D call uncertain. The CDR3 runs to 14 residues. The germline V gene encodes CDR1 SGHVS and CDR2 FQNEAQ. Trimming stripped 6 bases from V and 0 bases from J, with 9 bases between. The CDR3 here is CASRTGRSGNTIYF. The CDR3 region has the DNA TGTGCCAGCAGGACCGGGCGCTCTGGAAACACCATATATTTT.

The rearrangement uses TRBV7-2 and TRBJ1-2, with D maybe TRBD1 (6 bases). CDR1 is SGHTA, CDR2 FQGNSA, per germline. The V gene lost 4 bases and the J gene lost 0 bases, with 9 bases spanning the gap. This CDR3 comprises 14 residues. The CDR3 reads CASSWTVPNYGYTF. In nucleotides, the CDR3 is TGTGCCAGCAGCTGGACAGTTCCTAACTATGGCTACACCTTC.

The chain recombines TRBV5-1 with TRBJ2-1; a possible D gene is TRBD1 (6 bases). V was pared by 1 base and J by 5 bases, with 13 bases between. Germline CDR1 SGHRS, CDR2 YFSETQ. The CDR3 length is 15 residues. The CDR3 region has the DNA TGCGCCAGCAGCTTGTCGCAGGGGAACCACAATGAGCAGTTCTTC. Translation: CASSLSQGNHNEQFF.

This clone was seen at least ten times. The chain couples TRBV4-2 to TRBJ1-1; no definite D call. Germline CDR1 and CDR2: LGHNA and YNFKEQ. This CDR3 contains 14 residues. The V and J ends lost 5 bases and 6 bases respectively, with 16 bases between them. CDR3: CASSSPMGYAEAFF. For the CDR3, the DNA is TGTGCCAGCAGCTCCCCTATGGGGTACGCTGAAGCTTTCTTT.

The chain employs TRBV4-1 and TRBJ2-7; maybe TRBD2 (7 bases). The V end was cut by 2 bases, the J end by 6 bases, with 17 bases between. This CDR3 is 15 amino acids long. Germline V lookup: CDR1 MGHRA, CDR2 YSYEKL. As DNA, the CDR3 is TGCGCCAGCAGCCAATTCCGTGGGGGGGGGCTCGAGCAGTACTTC. This gives the protein CASSQFRGGGLEQYF.

This rearrangement joins TRBV21-1 to TRBJ2-7; the DNA was not used to check the table's D call, TRBD1. TRBV21-1 is a known pseudogene. This CDR3 spans 15 amino acids. As DNA, the CDR3 is TGTGCCAGCCGGGACAGAAGCCTCAGCTCCTACGAGCAGTACTTC. It encodes CASRDRSLSSYEQYF.

This chain links TRBV7-6 with TRBJ2-3, with D perhaps assigned TRBD1 or TRBD2 (5 bases each). The CDR3 has 15 amino acids. CDR1 is SGHVS and CDR2 is FNYEAQ in the germline V gene. V shed 3 bases and J shed 2 bases, with 12 bases lying between them. The CDR3 loop reads CASSLWGRSTDTQYF. The CDR3 bases are TGTGCCAGCAGCTTGTGGGGACGCTCCACAGATACGCAGTATTTT.

This chain links TRBV5-8 with TRBJ2-3; possible D gene TRBD2, 6 bases. The germline V gene has CDR1 SGHTS and CDR2 YDEGEE. Trimming took off 1 base at V and 2 bases at J, with 14 bases between the two ends. The CDR3 sequence is 16 residues long. The CDR3 region has the DNA TGTGCCAGCAGCTTGCTACTAGCCCTGTCCACAGATACGCAGTATTTT. Translating it yields CASSLLLALSTDTQYF.

The chain carries TRBV4-2 and TRBJ2-7, with 9 bases identical to TRBD1. The germline V gene encodes CDR1 LGHNA and CDR2 YNFKEQ. The CDR3 consists of 15 residues. The V segment lost 4 bases and the J segment 3 bases; nucleotides outside the gene matches: 7. The CDR3 nucleotides are TGTGCCAGCAGCCCCACCGGGACAGGGAACTACGAGCAGTACTTC. Its translation: CASSPTGTGNYEQYF.

This clone has just one count. The rearrangement uses TRBV10-3 and TRBJ2-1; 7 nucleotides match TRBD2. The CDR3 is 15 residues long. Germline loops: CDR1 ENHRY, CDR2 SYGVKD. V gave up 8 bases and J gave up 4 bases; unmatched junction bases: 11. In DNA form, the CDR3 reads TGTGCCATCTCGGGTATTGCGGGAGCTTACAATGAGCAGTTCTTC. Translation: CAISGIAGAYNEQFF.

The V gene is TRBV6-5, the J gene TRBJ2-5; 10 nucleotides agree with TRBD1. V shed 2 bases and J 5 bases; nucleotides not matched to a gene: 5. Germline assignment: CDR1 MNHEY and CDR2 SVGAGI. The CDR3 spans 15 residues. The DNA of the CDR3 is TGTGCCAGCAGTTACAAGGGACAGGGGTGGGAGACCCAGTACTTC. Translation gives CASSYKGQGWETQYF.

By share, this clone ranks as medium-sized. V is TRBV18 and J is TRBJ1-6; D remains ambiguous. This CDR3 is 12 amino acids long. The V and J ends lost 5 bases and 9 bases respectively, with 8 bases between them. Looked up from germline, CDR1 is KGHSH and CDR2 is LQKENI. The CDR3 nucleotides read TGTGCCAGCTCAGGATTTAGTTCACCCCTCCACTTT. It is translated as CASSGFSSPLHF.

The sample holds a few counts of this clone. V and J are TRBV18 and TRBJ1-3, with D unclear. The CDR3 spans 16 residues. In germline, CDR1 is KGHSH, CDR2 LQKENI. The ends were cut back, 1 base at V and 0 bases at J, with 10 bases in the middle. CDR3 DNA: TGTGCCAGCTCACCACAAGTCGGCAGCTCTGGAAACACCATATATTTT. Its translation is CASSPQVGSSGNTIYF.

This clone was recorded once. The chain combines TRBV2 with TRBJ2-7; TRBD2 matches 8 bases. Germline trimming cut 6 bases from V and 0 bases from J; bases unmatched to any gene: 7. The CDR3 contains 15 residues. Germline V gene sequence: CDR1 SNHLY, CDR2 FYNNEI. The CDR3 DNA is TGTGCCAGCAGCCGTGAGCGGGGGAGCTCCTACGAGCAGTACTTC. It specifies CASSRERGSSYEQYF.

CDR3 in DNA: TGTGCCAGCAGCACCAGGGGGCAGGGCACTGAAGCTTTCTTT. Translated, it gives CASSTRGQGTEAFF. This chain uses TRBV7-9 with TRBJ1-1; 8 positions match TRBD1. CDR1 is SEHNR and CDR2 is FQNEAQ in the germline V gene (reference sequence). Unmatched junction bases numbered 6, after V lost 5 bases and J lost 4 bases. The CDR3 has 14 amino acids.

This clone has more than one count but fewer than ten. This chain joins TRBV18 and TRBJ1-2, with D tentatively TRBD1 (5 bases). The CDR3 sequence is 16 residues long. V shed 6 bases and J shed 5 bases, with 22 bases lying between them. Germline CDR1 KGHSH, CDR2 LQKENI. CDR3 protein: CASSPGWGWDAYGYTF. The CDR3 region has the DNA TGTGCCAGCTCGCCCGGTTGGGGTTGGGACGCGTATGGCTACACCTTC.

This sequence joins TRBV7-9 and TRBJ2-3, with 8 bases fitting TRBD2. Germline V gives CDR1 SEHNR, CDR2 FQNEAQ (reference sequence). This CDR3 has 15 residues. The trim removed 5 bases at V and 3 bases at J, leaving 7 bases unmatched. DNA for the CDR3: TGTGCCAGCAGCACCCTCGGGGGGGGGACAGATACGCAGTATTTT. Protein: CASSTLGGGTDTQYF.

V gene TRBV4-1 combines with J gene TRBJ1-2; D is perhaps TRBD1 (5 bases). The CDR3 covers 15 residues. Trimming took off 1 base at V and 5 bases at J, with 14 bases between the two ends. CDR1 is MGHRA, CDR2 YSYEKL, per germline. CDR3 region: CASSQVSEGDYGYTF. The DNA of the CDR3 is TGCGCCAGCAGCCAAGTGTCTGAAGGGGATTATGGCTACACCTTC.

The chain recombines TRBV10-3 with TRBJ1-5; no clear D gene. The germline gives CDR1 ENHRY, CDR2 SYGVKD. There are 13 residues in the CDR3. V gave up 8 bases and J gave up 0 bases, with 8 bases separating them. The CDR3: CAIGVSSNQPQHF. The CDR3, as DNA: TGTGCCATCGGAGTTAGTAGCAATCAGCCCCAGCATTTT.

This clone is medium-sized (0.01 to 0.1%). The chain's CDR3 is CASSQEGNSYEQYF. CDR3 DNA sequence: TGTGCCAGCAGCCAAGAGGGGAACTCCTACGAGCAGTACTTC. V gene TRBV4-2 combines with J gene TRBJ2-7; the D is unclear. The CDR3 length is 14 residues. Germline CDR1 reads LGHNA; CDR2 reads YNFKEQ. Trimming stripped 0 bases from V and 0 bases from J, with 6 bases between.

The chain couples TRBV11-2 to TRBJ2-7; 11 bases fit TRBD2. Trimming removed 5 bases from V and 7 bases from J; junction bases left unmatched: 22. This CDR3 has 19 residues. Germline lookup yields CDR1 SGHAT and CDR2 FQNNGV. This CDR3 reads CASSQIELAGAPVVYEQYF. The CDR3 coding sequence is TGTGCCAGCAGCCAGATAGAACTAGCGGGGGCCCCAGTTGTTTATGAGCAGTACTTC.

The CDR3 loop reads CAQRWAGHATNEKLFF. CDR3 sequence (DNA): TGCGCCCAGCGGTGGGCAGGGCATGCAACTAATGAAAAACTGTTTTTT. The chain recombines TRBV5-1 with TRBJ1-4; tentative D call: TRBD1 (5 bases). CDR3 length equals 16 residues. Germline assignment: CDR1 SGHRS and CDR2 YFSETQ. V was pared by 10 bases and J by 0 bases, with 19 bases between.

This chain connects TRBV7-2 to TRBJ1-1; no definite D call. This CDR3 contains 15 residues. CDR1 and CDR2 (germline): SGHTA, FQGNSA. Deletions cut 1 base from V and 0 bases from J, with 9 bases between. In DNA, the CDR3 is TGTGCCAGCAGCTTAGTGATAGGAGTGAACACTGAAGCTTTCTTT. Protein sequence: CASSLVIGVNTEAFF.

This clone was detected only once. The V gene is TRBV5-4, the J gene TRBJ2-1; 10 bases are a match to TRBD2. This CDR3 region has 15 residues. Germline CDR1 SGHNT, CDR2 YYREEE (reference sequence). The J segment lost 6 bases and the V segment lost 2 bases, leaving 5 bases of the junction unmatched. For the CDR3, the DNA is TGTGCCAGCAGCTTTTTACTAGCGGGAACCAATGAGCAGTTCTTC. Translating gives CASSFLLAGTNEQFF.